These 30 T cell receptor beta chains share one sample of origin, sequenced in a study of PD-1 blockade in classical Hodgkin lymphoma. Each patient's relapse followed autologous stem cell transplantation, and brentuximab vedotin exposure varied. Using immunoSEQ multiplex PCR, the repertoire was profiled, and TCRdb retains in-frame clones only, with some absent. The sample contains roughly 150,000 clones, about four fifths of which appear only once. The sequences come from peripheral blood mononuclear cells (PBMCs), collected before the second cycle of nivolumab. These receptors originate from a human donor with classical Hodgkin lymphoma.

The chain uses TRBV6-5 and TRBJ2-7; weak D call: TRBD2 (5 bases). The CDR3 has 14 amino acids. V lost 10 bases, J lost 0 bases, and 16 bases lay in between. Germline V gives CDR1 MNHEY, CDR2 SVGAGI. Here the CDR3 reads CATGSGDGSYEQYF. The CDR3 nucleotides are TGTGCCACGGGGTCGGGCGACGGCTCCTACGAGCAGTACTTC.

CDR3 loop: CASSYSGKGGYTF. CDR3 DNA: TGTGCCAGCAGTTACTCGGGGAAGGGTGGCTACACCTTC. This sequence joins TRBV6-5 and TRBJ1-2; D is uncertain. This CDR3 contains 13 residues. Germline V gene sequence: CDR1 MNHEY, CDR2 SVGAGI. Trimming pared 0 bases from V and 7 bases from J, leaving 9 bases between.

J is TRBJ2-2 and V is TRBV9; D remains unclear. CDR3 length equals 13 residues. V was trimmed by 3 bases and J by 0 bases, leaving 3 bases between them. The germline V gene has CDR1 SGDLS and CDR2 YYNGEE. The CDR3 sequence is CASSGANTGELFF. The CDR3 bases are TGTGCCAGCAGCGGGGCGAACACCGGGGAGCTGTTTTTT.

This chain links TRBV6-5 with TRBJ1-1; D is ambiguous. Germline CDR1 is MNHEY and CDR2 is SVGAGI. This CDR3 is built from 13 residues. Trimming removed 1 base from V and 3 bases from J, with 6 bases in between. CDR3 DNA: TGTGCCAGCAGTTACTGGGTCGACACTGAAGCTTTCTTT. This gives the protein CASSYWVDTEAFF.

The gene calls are TRBV11-2 and TRBJ2-5; D is undetermined. The germline V gene has CDR1 SGHAT and CDR2 FQNNGV. This CDR3 spans 13 amino acids. V was clipped by 8 bases and J by 5 bases, with 15 bases between them. The CDR3 DNA follows: TGTGCCAGCGGCCACGGGCGTGGGGAGACCCAGTACTTC. It translates to CASGHGRGETQYF.

Points on this clone: One end of the junction does not line up with germline, which may come from a read error. The V gene is TRBV11-2, the J gene TRBJ1-4; 8 positions match TRBD1. The CDR3 has 14 amino acids. Germline CDR1 is SGHAT and CDR2 is FQNNGV. CDR3 loop: CASSLDRGREKLFF. As DNA, the CDR3 is TGTGCCAGCAGCCTAGACAGGGGTCGGGAAAAACTGTTTTTT.

CDR3 protein: CASSIVRLPTGELFF. The CDR3 nucleotides read TGTGCCAGTAGTATAGTGAGACTACCTACCGGGGAGCTGTTTTTT. This rearrangement joins TRBV19 to TRBJ2-2; TRBD2 is a possible D gene (5 bases). The V and J ends lost 1 base and 5 bases respectively, with 11 bases between them. The CDR3 has 15 amino acids. Germline V gives CDR1 LNHDA, CDR2 SQIVND (reference sequence).

The V and J genes are TRBV6-4 and TRBJ2-7; D uncertain. CDR3 length: 16 amino acids. Germline V CDR1 and CDR2: MRHNA, SNTAGT. V was clipped by 2 bases and J by 2 bases, with 16 bases between them. The CDR3 is CASSDGTLGPTYEQYF. DNA for the CDR3: TGTGCCAGCAGTGACGGAACCCTGGGTCCTACCTACGAGCAGTACTTC.

This sequence joins TRBV11-1 and TRBJ2-3; 10 bases line up with TRBD2. Germline lookup yields CDR1 SGHAT and CDR2 FQDESV (reference sequence). The CDR3 is 15 amino acids. V lost 2 bases to trimming and J lost 4 bases; unmatched junction nucleotides: 3. CDR3: CASSLTGTSADTQYF. CDR3 coding DNA: TGTGCCAGCAGCTTAACCGGGACTAGCGCAGATACGCAGTATTTT.

This clone was seen ten or more times. This chain links TRBV9 with TRBJ2-7, with D unclear. The CDR3 runs 14 residues. Trimming took off 3 bases at V and 0 bases at J, with 10 bases between the two ends. Germline V lookup: CDR1 SGDLS, CDR2 YYNGEE. The CDR3 loop is CASSGSQNSYEQYF. CDR3 sequence (DNA): TGTGCCAGCAGCGGTAGCCAGAACTCCTACGAGCAGTACTTC.

The chain couples TRBV4-1 to TRBJ2-7; D is unclear. Germline CDR1 reads MGHRA; CDR2 reads YSYEKL. Trimming took off 0 bases at V and 4 bases at J, with 4 bases between the two ends. The CDR3 has 12 residues. In DNA, the CDR3 is TGCGCCAGCAGCCAAGAAGGGTACGAGCAGTACTTC. The encoded protein is CASSQEGYEQYF.

The chain recombines TRBV6-5 with TRBJ2-3; TRBD2 is a possible D gene (5 bases). The ends were cut back, 5 bases at V and 6 bases at J, with 9 bases in the middle. CDR1 and CDR2 from the germline V gene are MNHEY and SVGAGI. The CDR3 spans 12 residues. DNA of the CDR3: TGTGCCAGCAGTCTAGCCGGGGATACGCAGTATTTT. It is translated as CASSLAGDTQYF.

V usage is TRBV19 and J usage is TRBJ2-2; D is unresolved. Germline CDR1 is LNHDA and CDR2 is SQIVND (reference sequence). The CDR3 totals 13 residues. V was shortened by 3 bases and J by 6 bases, with 8 bases between the two germline ends. The CDR3 here is CASSISYSGELFF. CDR3 nucleotide sequence: TGTGCCAGTAGTATCAGTTATTCCGGGGAGCTGTTTTTT.

The chain has TRBV6-4 and TRBJ2-2; TRBD2 matches 9 bases. The junction had 4 bases not matched to a gene; V was cut back by 6 bases and J by 2 bases. The CDR3 length is 15 residues. Germline CDR1 is MRHNA and CDR2 is SNTAGT. For the CDR3, the DNA is TGTGCCAGCAGCGCTCTAGCGGGAAACACCGGGGAGCTGTTTTTT. Amino acids: CASSALAGNTGELFF.

The rearrangement joins TRBV5-1 to TRBJ1-2, with a weak D call TRBD1 (5 bases). With 2 bases removed from V and 8 bases from J, the gap between germline ends came to 16 bases. Per germline, CDR1 SGHRS and CDR2 YFSETQ. The CDR3 runs to 14 residues. The CDR3 spells CASSLTPGDGGYTF. CDR3 sequence (DNA): TGCGCCAGCAGCTTAACCCCGGGGGACGGGGGCTACACCTTC.

The sample holds one count of this clone. The J gene is TRBJ2-1, the V gene TRBV19; possibly TRBD1 for D (7 bases). Germline V lookup: CDR1 LNHDA, CDR2 SQIVND (reference sequence). The V gene lost 2 bases and the J gene lost 0 bases, with 14 bases spanning the gap. The CDR3 is 17 amino acids. The CDR3 DNA is TGTGCCAGTAGTATAATCCCAGGGGGGAGCTCCTACAATGAGCAGTTCTTC. Protein sequence: CASSIIPGGSSYNEQFF. The variable domain in full, completed from reference TRBV19 and TRBJ2-1, reads DGGITQSPKYLFRKEGQNVTLSCEQNLNHDAMYWYRQDPGQGLRLIYYSQIVNDFQKGDIAEGYSVSREKKESFPLTVTSAQKNPTAFYLCASSIIPGGSSYNEQFFGPGTRLTVL.

Concerning this clone itself: The germline gene is not matched at one end of the junction; a read error may be the cause. The chain recombines TRBV7-9 with TRBJ2-7; 8 bases line up with TRBD2. The CDR3 is 14 amino acids. Germline V gene lookup returns CDR1 SEHNR and CDR2 FQNEAQ (reference sequence). This chain's CDR3 is CASSRSGSSNEQYF. The DNA of the CDR3 is TGTGCCAGCAGCAGAAGCGGGAGCTCCAACGAGCAGTACTTC.

The chain joins TRBV5-1 to TRBJ2-3, with 9 bases lining up with TRBD1. The CDR3 covers 17 residues. CDR1 SGHRS and CDR2 YFSETQ come from the germline V gene. V trimming: 0 bases; J trimming: 4 bases; junction bases outside the gene matches: 9. The CDR3 region has the DNA TGCGCCAGCAGCTTGGTGGGAGGACAGGGGATTCCAGATACGCAGTATTTT. It specifies CASSLVGGQGIPDTQYF.

The CDR3 DNA sequence: TGTGCCAGCAGCTCCCCCTGGGTAATCAATGGCTACACCTTC. Its translation: CASSSPWVINGYTF. This rearrangement joins TRBV7-9 to TRBJ1-2; D call uncertain. The CDR3 has 14 residues. Germline V gene sequence: CDR1 SEHNR, CDR2 FQNEAQ (reference sequence). Trimming removed 4 bases from V and 6 bases from J, with 15 bases in between. The whole variable domain, remainder taken from reference TRBV7-9 and TRBJ1-2, is DTGVSQNPRHKITKRGQNVTFRCDPISEHNRLYWYRQTLGQGPEFLTYFQNEAQLEKSRLLSDRFSAERPKGSFSTLEIQRTEQGDSAMYLCASSSPWVINGYTFGSGTRLTVV.

The chain has TRBV5-6 and TRBJ2-7, with D unclear. The germline V gene has CDR1 SGHDT and CDR2 YYEEEE. Trimming removed 7 bases from V and 1 base from J, with 27 bases in between. The CDR3 has 18 residues. The CDR3 bases are TGTGCCAGCTTCAGATATGCCCTAAGGGTAGCAGATTCCTACGAGCAGTACTTC. It encodes CASFRYALRVADSYEQYF. Using reference TRBV5-6 and TRBJ2-7 for the parts outside the CDR3, the full variable domain is DAGVTQSPTHLIKTRGQQVTLRCSPKSGHDTVSWYQQALGQGPQFIFQYYEEEERQRGNFPDRFSGHQFPNYSSELNVNALLLGDSALYLCASFRYALRVADSYEQYFGPGTRLTVT.

The chain joins TRBV28 to TRBJ2-7; D tentatively fits TRBD1 or TRBD2 (5 bases each). This CDR3 region has 14 residues. Germline V CDR1 and CDR2: MDHEN, SYDVKM. V dropped 5 bases and J dropped 3 bases, with 14 bases sitting between them. The CDR3 is CASSLLLGDYEQYF. The DNA for the CDR3 is TGTGCCAGCAGTCTCCTATTGGGGGACTACGAGCAGTACTTC.

At least ten counts were recorded for this clone. This sequence joins TRBV18 and TRBJ2-4, with D tentatively TRBD1 (6 bases). Germline CDR1 reads KGHSH; CDR2 reads LQKENI. V gave up 0 bases and J gave up 0 bases, with 12 bases separating them. This CDR3 region has 17 residues. CDR3 region: CASSPPGAELAKNIQYF. CDR3 sequence (DNA): TGTGCCAGCTCACCACCGGGGGCGGAACTAGCCAAAAACATTCAGTACTTC.

This clone was counted between two and nine times. J is TRBJ1-4 and V is TRBV10-2; 10 nucleotides agree with TRBD1. V was pared by 4 bases and J by 7 bases, with 6 bases of the junction left unmatched. This CDR3 comprises 15 residues. Germline V CDR1 and CDR2: WSHSY, SAAADI. CDR3 DNA sequence: TGCGCCAGCAGTGGGACAGGGGGACCAGGTGAAAAACTGTTTTTT. This gives the protein CASSGTGGPGEKLFF.

In nucleotides, the CDR3 is TGTGCCAGCAGCTCCGGGGACGCCACAGATACGCAGTATTTT. This encodes CASSSGDATDTQYF. The chain recombines TRBV7-9 with TRBJ2-3, with D perhaps matching TRBD1 or TRBD2 (5 bases each). The CDR3 has 14 residues. CDR1 is SEHNR and CDR2 is FQNEAQ in the germline V gene (reference sequence). V lost 4 bases, J lost 2 bases, and 10 bases lay in between.

J is TRBJ2-1 and V is TRBV5-1; D not certain. Trimming took 2 bases from V and 5 from J, leaving 14 bases between them. This CDR3 region has 15 residues. Germline loops: CDR1 SGHRS, CDR2 YFSETQ. This CDR3 reads CASSFGQIKNNEQFF. The CDR3 nucleotides are TGCGCCAGCAGCTTCGGTCAGATAAAAAACAATGAGCAGTTCTTC.

The genes are TRBV5-4 and TRBJ2-5; 7 positions agree with TRBD1. Losses at the gene ends were 3 bases for V and 2 bases for J; bases not matched to a gene: 4. CDR1 is SGHNT, CDR2 YYREEE, per germline (reference sequence). The CDR3 runs 14 residues. The chain's CDR3 is CASSSGTDQETQYF. As DNA, the CDR3 is TGTGCCAGCAGCTCCGGGACAGATCAAGAGACCCAGTACTTC.

This sequence joins TRBV7-5 and TRBJ2-7; the D segment call TRBD1 is taken from the table without a DNA check. TRBV7-5 is tagged as a pseudogene. This CDR3 comprises 17 residues. The CDR3 coding sequence is TGTGCCAGAAGCTTAGGCCCTCCCGACAGGTCCCCCTACGAGCAGTACTTC. Its protein is CARSLGPPDRSPYEQYF.

This clone has just a few counts. The V gene is TRBV10-3, the J gene TRBJ2-3, with D perhaps given as TRBD1 or TRBD2 (6 bases each). The CDR3 covers 14 residues. The germline V and J ends were trimmed by 8 bases and 0 bases, with 12 bases remaining between them. In germline, CDR1 is ENHRY, CDR2 SYGVKD. The DNA of the CDR3 is TGTGCCATCCGGGGGCAGGGGAGCACAGATACGCAGTATTTT. As protein: CAIRGQGSTDTQYF.

The chain is built from TRBV5-1 and TRBJ2-6; D unclear. The germline V gene encodes CDR1 SGHRS and CDR2 YFSETQ. V shed 0 bases and J shed 0 bases, with 10 bases lying between them. CDR3 length equals 17 residues. CDR3 loop: CASSLDLLRSGANVLTF. The CDR3 DNA is TGCGCCAGCAGCTTGGACCTACTGCGCTCTGGGGCCAACGTCCTGACTTTC.

The CDR3 DNA is TGTGCCAGCAGCTTACGGGGTTCGAACTGGGACATCGGGGGCTACACCTTC. Its translation: CASSLRGSNWDIGGYTF. V and J are TRBV11-2 and TRBJ1-2, with D perhaps matching TRBD1 (6 bases). Germline V CDR1 and CDR2: SGHAT, FQNNGV. The CDR3 is made up of 17 amino acids. V lost 2 bases and J lost 8, with 24 bases in between.